This T cell receptor (beta chain) was observed in a study of T cell changes during pregnancy in multiple sclerosis. Trimming removed 8 bases from V and 0 bases from J, with 16 bases in between. The CDR3 has 15 residues. Germline V CDR1 and CDR2: SNHLY, FYNNEI. Repertoires were generated with immunoSEQ multiplex PCR, while TCRdb's copy carries only in-frame clones and drops some. The sample records about 87,000 clones, roughly 93% being singletons. Sequenced material: peripheral blood, taken in the third trimester of pregnancy. The chain couples TRBV2 to TRBJ1-2; D possibly corresponds to TRBD1 (6 bases). The sequence was obtained from a female donor in good health, enrolled as a control in a pregnancy study. In nucleotides, the CDR3 is TGTGCCAGCGAAAGGAGGACAGAGACTAACTATGGCTACACCTTC. Translated: CASERRTETNYGYTF.